This paragraph covers one T cell receptor beta chain sequence. V lost 6 bases and J lost 12; bases outside the gene matches: 4. Per germline, CDR1 SQVTM and CDR2 ANQGSEA. The CDR3 runs 11 residues. The entry originates in a study of blood T cell repertoires in COVID-19. Study summary: Whether acute or convalescent, the COVID-19 samples came from the United States, Italy and Spain. In each case, the material was cDNA or gDNA derived from T cells, B-cell-depleted T cells, or PBMCs.

Original methodology: Estimates of nucleated cell counts were drawn from the amplification of reference gene primers. Assay used: immunoSEQ multiplex PCR; TCRdb lists only in-frame clones, some missing. V and J calls and clone size follow that table, whereas D and trimming were derived from the DNA. The sample has 54,000 or so clones; 82% are singletons. Sequenced: peripheral blood. The TCR sequence derives from a man at least 80 years old with COVID-19, enrolled during active disease. V gene TRBV29-1 combines with J gene TRBJ2-3, with 12 bases identical to TRBD2. For the CDR3, the DNA is TGCAGCGTCACTAGCGGGAGGTCCCAGTATTTT. Its protein is CSVTSGRSQYF.